Each of the 20 T cell receptor beta chains below was sequenced from the same sample in a study of blood T cell repertoires in COVID-19. Using immunoSEQ multiplex PCR, the repertoire was profiled, and TCRdb retains in-frame clones only, with some absent. The table lists 110,000 or so clones, under 80% of them singletons. Sequencing used peripheral blood. These receptors originate from a man aged 50 or older with acute or convalescent COVID-19.

The chain is built from TRBV25-1 and TRBJ2-7; tentatively, D is TRBD2 (5 bases). The V end lost 3 bases, the J end lost 3 bases, and 15 bases lay between the germline ends. The CDR3 spans 15 residues. Germline V gives CDR1 MGHDK, CDR2 SYGVNS. CDR3 loop: CASSDSRSGDYEQYF. CDR3 coding DNA: TGTGCCAGCAGTGACTCCCGGAGCGGAGACTACGAGCAGTACTTC.

Comment on this clone: The sample carries other DNA sequences with the same CDR3. The chain uses TRBV6-6 and TRBJ1-1; TRBD1 agrees at 7 bases. With V trimmed by 4 bases and J by 5 bases, 1 base remained unmatched. The CDR3 runs to 12 residues. Per the germline V gene, CDR1 is MNHNY and CDR2 is SVGAGI (reference sequence). CDR3 sequence: CASSSRGTEAFF. In nucleotides, the CDR3 is TGTGCCAGCAGTTCCAGGGGGACTGAAGCTTTCTTT.

The V gene is TRBV5-1, the J gene TRBJ2-5; 8 bases fit TRBD1. V was clipped by 0 bases and J by 4 bases; unmatched bases: 5. The CDR3 length is 15 residues. CDR1 SGHRS and CDR2 YFSETQ come from the germline V gene. The CDR3 region is CASSLEGRGRETQYF. CDR3 in DNA: TGCGCCAGCAGCTTGGAAGGCAGGGGGCGAGAGACCCAGTACTTC.

This sequence joins TRBV7-9 and TRBJ1-4; D uncertain. This CDR3 has 15 residues. The V end lost 1 base, the J end lost 8 bases, and 14 bases lay between the germline ends. CDR1 is SEHNR, CDR2 FQNEAQ, per germline (reference sequence). The CDR3 here is CASSLGWAATEKLFF. CDR3 coding DNA: TGTGCCAGCAGCTTAGGTTGGGCAGCCACCGAAAAACTGTTTTTT.

The rearrangement joins TRBV2 to TRBJ1-4; 10 bases agree with TRBD1. The CDR3 extends over 14 amino acids. V was pared by 10 bases and J by 6 bases, with 8 bases of the junction left unmatched. Germline assignment: CDR1 SNHLY and CDR2 FYNNEI. In nucleotides, the CDR3 is TGTGCCACCAACCGGGACAGGGGATATGAAAAACTGTTTTTT. Its translation is CATNRDRGYEKLFF. The full variable domain, in which reference TRBV2 and TRBJ1-4 provide the parts outside the CDR3, is EPEVTQTPSHQVTQMGQEVILRCVPISNHLYFYWYRQILGQKVEFLVSFYNNEISEKSEIFDDQFSVERPDGSNFTLKIRSTKLEDSAMYFCATNRDRGYEKLFFGSGTQLSVL.

V is TRBV6-1 and J is TRBJ2-1, with 7 bases aligning to TRBD2. This CDR3 spans 15 amino acids. Germline CDR1 MNHNS, CDR2 SASEGT. V trimming: 2 bases; J trimming: 6 bases; junction bases outside the gene matches: 7. DNA of the CDR3: TGTGCCAGCAGTGAACTAGCGGTGGGACTCAATGAGCAGTTCTTC. Translated, it gives CASSELAVGLNEQFF.

The chain uses TRBV6-5 and TRBJ2-1, with D possibly being TRBD2 (6 bases). This CDR3 comprises 12 residues. Germline lookup yields CDR1 MNHEY and CDR2 SVGAGI. Trimming left V 6 bases short and J 6 bases short, with 9 bases between. The CDR3 region has the DNA TGTGCCAGCAGCCGGGACTTCAATGAGCAGTTCTTC. This translates into CASSRDFNEQFF.

The chain has TRBV4-2 and TRBJ2-7, with 12 bases fitting TRBD2. The CDR3 runs 14 residues. V shed 4 bases, J shed 2 bases, and the junction held 0 bases outside the gene matches. In germline, CDR1 is LGHNA, CDR2 YNFKEQ. CDR3 in DNA: TGTGCCAGCAGCCCTAGCGGGAGGGCCTACGAGCAGTACTTC. This translates into CASSPSGRAYEQYF.

As DNA, the CDR3 is TGTGCCACCAGCAGAGATCGGTACGAGCAGTACTTC. As protein: CATSRDRYEQYF. The gene calls are TRBV15 and TRBJ2-7; D not certain. Trimming took off 0 bases at V and 4 bases at J, with 4 bases between the two ends. The length of the CDR3 is 12 residues. Germline V CDR1 and CDR2: LNHNV, YYDKDF (reference sequence). Combining the CDR3 with reference TRBV15 and TRBJ2-7 gives the whole variable domain DAMVIQNPRYQVTQFGKPVTLSCSQTLNHNVMYWYQQKSSQAPKLLFHYYDKDFNNEADTPDNFQSRRPNTSFCFLDIRSPGLGDTAMYLCATSRDRYEQYFGPGTRLTVT.

The chain joins TRBV5-1 to TRBJ1-2, with D perhaps TRBD1 (5 bases). There are 13 residues in the CDR3. In germline, CDR1 is SGHRS, CDR2 YFSETQ. Trimming took 0 bases from V and 5 from J, leaving 8 bases between them. CDR3 sequence: CASSLAGQYGYTF. The CDR3 DNA follows: TGCGCCAGCAGCTTGGCAGGGCAATATGGCTACACCTTC.

The CDR3 loop reads CASSLAGKGTDTQYF. The CDR3 bases are TGCGCCAGCAGCTTGGCGGGAAAGGGAACAGATACGCAGTATTTT. The rearrangement links TRBV5-1 to TRBJ2-3, with TRBD2 as a possible D gene (5 bases). This CDR3 region has 15 residues. Germline CDR1 reads SGHRS; CDR2 reads YFSETQ. The germline V and J ends were trimmed by 0 bases and 3 bases, with 11 bases remaining between them.

This clone was observed a single time. This chain joins TRBV23-1 and TRBJ1-3; TRBD1 is a possible D gene (6 bases). TRBV23-1 is an ORF for which the function is uncertain. Trimming shortened V by 11 bases and J by 2 bases, and 19 bases separated the two germline ends. CDR3 length equals 15 residues. The DNA of the CDR3 is TGCGCCGGCCGCTATTCAGGGGCGGCTGGAAACACCATATATTTT. This encodes CAGRYSGAAGNTIYF.

The gene calls are TRBV7-3 and TRBJ2-1; 11 bases match TRBD2. The junction had 1 base not matched to a gene; V was cut back by 1 base and J by 5 bases. Per germline, CDR1 SGHTA and CDR2 FQGTGA. This CDR3 has 15 amino acids. The CDR3 is CASSLSSGGDNEQFF. The CDR3 DNA reads as TGTGCCAGCAGCTTAAGTAGCGGGGGGGACAATGAGCAGTTCTTC.

The chain couples TRBV15 to TRBJ1-5, with a weak D call TRBD1 (5 bases). The germline V and J ends were trimmed by 4 bases and 1 base, with 11 bases remaining between them. Germline lookup yields CDR1 LNHNV and CDR2 YYDKDF (reference sequence). The CDR3 spans 15 residues. The CDR3: CATSTGYSSNQPQHF. Here the CDR3 DNA reads TGTGCCACCAGCACAGGGTATTCAAGCAATCAGCCCCAGCATTTT.

CDR3: CASSAYSSTNEKLFF. The CDR3 DNA is TGTGCCAGCAGCGCGTACAGCTCAACTAATGAAAAACTGTTTTTT. This chain joins TRBV7-8 and TRBJ1-4; D is ambiguous. This CDR3 contains 15 residues. Germline V CDR1 and CDR2: SGHVS, FQNEAQ. With 5 bases removed from V and 0 bases from J, the gap between germline ends came to 10 bases.

Here the CDR3 reads CASSPSGKESYEQYF. Written as DNA, the CDR3 is TGTGCCAGCAGCCCTAGCGGGAAGGAGTCCTACGAGCAGTACTTC. The rearrangement links TRBV7-9 to TRBJ2-7; 9 bases line up with TRBD2. Losses at the gene ends were 5 bases for V and 1 base for J; bases not matched to a gene: 6. CDR1 is SEHNR and CDR2 is FQNEAQ in the germline V gene (reference sequence). There are 15 residues in the CDR3.

The J gene is TRBJ1-6, the V gene TRBV7-2; D is undetermined. Trimming pared 0 bases from V and 3 bases from J, leaving 9 bases between. CDR3 length: 16 residues. Germline lookup yields CDR1 SGHTA and CDR2 FQGNSA. DNA of the CDR3: TGTGCCAGCAGCTTAGCGTCAGGCTTCTATAATTCACCCCTCCACTTT. Translating gives CASSLASGFYNSPLHF. Drawing the rest from reference TRBV7-2 and TRBJ1-6, the complete variable domain is GAGVSQSPSNKVTEKGKDVELRCDPISGHTALYWYRQSLGQGLEFLIYFQGNSAPDKSGLPSDRFSAERTGGSVSTLTIQRTQQEDSAVYLCASSLASGFYNSPLHFGNGTRLTVT.

V and J are TRBV7-3 and TRBJ2-7; 7 bases fit TRBD1. Germline V gene lookup returns CDR1 SGHTA and CDR2 FQGTGA. CDR3 length: 15 residues. The V and J ends lost 4 bases and 2 bases, in that order; junction bases with no gene match: 8. CDR3 coding DNA: TGTGCCAGCAGCTCCCCCAGGGGGACCACCTACGAGCAGTACTTC. Translating gives CASSSPRGTTYEQYF.

CDR3 coding DNA: TGTGCCAGCGGTGGACAGGCAAACACTGAAGCTTTCTTT. This codes for CASGGQANTEAFF. The J gene is TRBJ1-1, the V gene TRBV5-5, with 7 bases aligning to TRBD1. From germline, CDR1 is SGHKS and CDR2 YYEKEE (reference sequence). V lost 7 bases, J lost 2 bases, and 5 bases stayed unmatched. The CDR3 has 13 residues.

V usage is TRBV7-9 and J usage is TRBJ2-1, with 8 nucleotides matching TRBD1. V dropped 1 base and J dropped 16; count of bases not matched to a gene: 3. There are 11 residues in the CDR3. CDR1 is SEHNR, CDR2 FQNEAQ, per germline (reference sequence). CDR3 coding DNA: TGTGCCAGCAGCTTAGACAGGGGGAATTTCTTC. Translating gives CASSLDRGNFF.